The entry that follows covers one TCR beta chain sequence. What it recognizes is unknown. The T cells that were sequenced for TCR beta were CD8+ and CD4+ cells from blood. The data originate from a study of CD8 T cells in Susac syndrome. Random-hexamer reverse transcription was applied to about 0.45 to 1 ug RNA. TCR beta CDR3 was amplified by immunoSEQ covering 54 Vbeta and 13 Jbeta. TCRdb analysed the immunoSEQ multiplex PCR reads with MiXCR anew, one entry per CDR3 protein. The sample contains 150,000 to 200,000 distinct CDR3 sequences, about 95% of which appear only once. The CDR3 is 14 residues long. The germline V gene has CDR1 DFQATT and CDR2 SNEGSKA (reference sequence). V gave up 3 bases and J gave up 4 bases; unmatched junction bases: 3. Study-level findings and limits: The authors acknowledged that the study's TCR sequencing and HLA analysis involved relatively few individuals.

Sequencing was performed on CD4+ T cells from PBMCs. The origin of this receptor is a human donor in good health. The gene calls are TRBV20-1 and TRBJ1-2; 12 bases align to TRBD1. CDR3 loop: CSASPGQGAYGYTF. The CDR3 region has the DNA TGCAGTGCTAGCCCGGGACAGGGGGCCTATGGCTACACCTTC.